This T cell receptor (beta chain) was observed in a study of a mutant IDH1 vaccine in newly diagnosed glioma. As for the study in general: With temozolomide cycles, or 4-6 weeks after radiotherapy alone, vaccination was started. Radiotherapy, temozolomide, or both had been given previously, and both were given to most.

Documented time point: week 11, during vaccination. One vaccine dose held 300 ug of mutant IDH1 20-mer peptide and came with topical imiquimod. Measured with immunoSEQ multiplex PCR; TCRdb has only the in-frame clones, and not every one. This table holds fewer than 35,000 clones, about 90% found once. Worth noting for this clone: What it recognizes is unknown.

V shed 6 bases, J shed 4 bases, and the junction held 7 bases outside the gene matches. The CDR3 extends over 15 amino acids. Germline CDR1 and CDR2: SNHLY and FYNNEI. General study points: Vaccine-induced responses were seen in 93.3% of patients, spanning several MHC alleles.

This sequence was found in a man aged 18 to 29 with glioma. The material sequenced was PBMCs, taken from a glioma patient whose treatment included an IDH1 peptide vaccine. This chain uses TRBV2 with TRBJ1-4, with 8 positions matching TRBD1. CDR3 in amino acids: CASRKQGVLNEKLFF. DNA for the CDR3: TGTGCCAGCAGGAAACAGGGGGTTCTTAATGAAAAACTGTTTTTT.